This T cell receptor beta chain came from a study of blood T cell repertoires in COVID-19. Study-level information: COVID-19 samples collected from the United States, Italy and Spain covered acute and convalescent phases.

Losses at the gene ends were 2 bases for V and 3 bases for J; bases not matched to a gene: 14. CDR3 length equals 19 residues. The germline CDR1 and CDR2 sequences are SGHNT and YENEEA. Data came from immunoSEQ multiplex PCR; TCRdb stores just in-frame clones and leaves some out. This table holds roughly 39,000 clones, more than 85% found once. This receptor was taken from a human donor in a cohort sampled during active COVID-19. The gene calls are TRBV11-3 and TRBJ1-1, with 11 bases matching TRBD1. The sample comprised peripheral blood. The CDR3 reads CASSLKERFGQGAYTEAFF. The CDR3 DNA is TGTGCCAGCAGCTTAAAAGAACGTTTCGGACAGGGGGCCTACACTGAAGCTTTCTTT.